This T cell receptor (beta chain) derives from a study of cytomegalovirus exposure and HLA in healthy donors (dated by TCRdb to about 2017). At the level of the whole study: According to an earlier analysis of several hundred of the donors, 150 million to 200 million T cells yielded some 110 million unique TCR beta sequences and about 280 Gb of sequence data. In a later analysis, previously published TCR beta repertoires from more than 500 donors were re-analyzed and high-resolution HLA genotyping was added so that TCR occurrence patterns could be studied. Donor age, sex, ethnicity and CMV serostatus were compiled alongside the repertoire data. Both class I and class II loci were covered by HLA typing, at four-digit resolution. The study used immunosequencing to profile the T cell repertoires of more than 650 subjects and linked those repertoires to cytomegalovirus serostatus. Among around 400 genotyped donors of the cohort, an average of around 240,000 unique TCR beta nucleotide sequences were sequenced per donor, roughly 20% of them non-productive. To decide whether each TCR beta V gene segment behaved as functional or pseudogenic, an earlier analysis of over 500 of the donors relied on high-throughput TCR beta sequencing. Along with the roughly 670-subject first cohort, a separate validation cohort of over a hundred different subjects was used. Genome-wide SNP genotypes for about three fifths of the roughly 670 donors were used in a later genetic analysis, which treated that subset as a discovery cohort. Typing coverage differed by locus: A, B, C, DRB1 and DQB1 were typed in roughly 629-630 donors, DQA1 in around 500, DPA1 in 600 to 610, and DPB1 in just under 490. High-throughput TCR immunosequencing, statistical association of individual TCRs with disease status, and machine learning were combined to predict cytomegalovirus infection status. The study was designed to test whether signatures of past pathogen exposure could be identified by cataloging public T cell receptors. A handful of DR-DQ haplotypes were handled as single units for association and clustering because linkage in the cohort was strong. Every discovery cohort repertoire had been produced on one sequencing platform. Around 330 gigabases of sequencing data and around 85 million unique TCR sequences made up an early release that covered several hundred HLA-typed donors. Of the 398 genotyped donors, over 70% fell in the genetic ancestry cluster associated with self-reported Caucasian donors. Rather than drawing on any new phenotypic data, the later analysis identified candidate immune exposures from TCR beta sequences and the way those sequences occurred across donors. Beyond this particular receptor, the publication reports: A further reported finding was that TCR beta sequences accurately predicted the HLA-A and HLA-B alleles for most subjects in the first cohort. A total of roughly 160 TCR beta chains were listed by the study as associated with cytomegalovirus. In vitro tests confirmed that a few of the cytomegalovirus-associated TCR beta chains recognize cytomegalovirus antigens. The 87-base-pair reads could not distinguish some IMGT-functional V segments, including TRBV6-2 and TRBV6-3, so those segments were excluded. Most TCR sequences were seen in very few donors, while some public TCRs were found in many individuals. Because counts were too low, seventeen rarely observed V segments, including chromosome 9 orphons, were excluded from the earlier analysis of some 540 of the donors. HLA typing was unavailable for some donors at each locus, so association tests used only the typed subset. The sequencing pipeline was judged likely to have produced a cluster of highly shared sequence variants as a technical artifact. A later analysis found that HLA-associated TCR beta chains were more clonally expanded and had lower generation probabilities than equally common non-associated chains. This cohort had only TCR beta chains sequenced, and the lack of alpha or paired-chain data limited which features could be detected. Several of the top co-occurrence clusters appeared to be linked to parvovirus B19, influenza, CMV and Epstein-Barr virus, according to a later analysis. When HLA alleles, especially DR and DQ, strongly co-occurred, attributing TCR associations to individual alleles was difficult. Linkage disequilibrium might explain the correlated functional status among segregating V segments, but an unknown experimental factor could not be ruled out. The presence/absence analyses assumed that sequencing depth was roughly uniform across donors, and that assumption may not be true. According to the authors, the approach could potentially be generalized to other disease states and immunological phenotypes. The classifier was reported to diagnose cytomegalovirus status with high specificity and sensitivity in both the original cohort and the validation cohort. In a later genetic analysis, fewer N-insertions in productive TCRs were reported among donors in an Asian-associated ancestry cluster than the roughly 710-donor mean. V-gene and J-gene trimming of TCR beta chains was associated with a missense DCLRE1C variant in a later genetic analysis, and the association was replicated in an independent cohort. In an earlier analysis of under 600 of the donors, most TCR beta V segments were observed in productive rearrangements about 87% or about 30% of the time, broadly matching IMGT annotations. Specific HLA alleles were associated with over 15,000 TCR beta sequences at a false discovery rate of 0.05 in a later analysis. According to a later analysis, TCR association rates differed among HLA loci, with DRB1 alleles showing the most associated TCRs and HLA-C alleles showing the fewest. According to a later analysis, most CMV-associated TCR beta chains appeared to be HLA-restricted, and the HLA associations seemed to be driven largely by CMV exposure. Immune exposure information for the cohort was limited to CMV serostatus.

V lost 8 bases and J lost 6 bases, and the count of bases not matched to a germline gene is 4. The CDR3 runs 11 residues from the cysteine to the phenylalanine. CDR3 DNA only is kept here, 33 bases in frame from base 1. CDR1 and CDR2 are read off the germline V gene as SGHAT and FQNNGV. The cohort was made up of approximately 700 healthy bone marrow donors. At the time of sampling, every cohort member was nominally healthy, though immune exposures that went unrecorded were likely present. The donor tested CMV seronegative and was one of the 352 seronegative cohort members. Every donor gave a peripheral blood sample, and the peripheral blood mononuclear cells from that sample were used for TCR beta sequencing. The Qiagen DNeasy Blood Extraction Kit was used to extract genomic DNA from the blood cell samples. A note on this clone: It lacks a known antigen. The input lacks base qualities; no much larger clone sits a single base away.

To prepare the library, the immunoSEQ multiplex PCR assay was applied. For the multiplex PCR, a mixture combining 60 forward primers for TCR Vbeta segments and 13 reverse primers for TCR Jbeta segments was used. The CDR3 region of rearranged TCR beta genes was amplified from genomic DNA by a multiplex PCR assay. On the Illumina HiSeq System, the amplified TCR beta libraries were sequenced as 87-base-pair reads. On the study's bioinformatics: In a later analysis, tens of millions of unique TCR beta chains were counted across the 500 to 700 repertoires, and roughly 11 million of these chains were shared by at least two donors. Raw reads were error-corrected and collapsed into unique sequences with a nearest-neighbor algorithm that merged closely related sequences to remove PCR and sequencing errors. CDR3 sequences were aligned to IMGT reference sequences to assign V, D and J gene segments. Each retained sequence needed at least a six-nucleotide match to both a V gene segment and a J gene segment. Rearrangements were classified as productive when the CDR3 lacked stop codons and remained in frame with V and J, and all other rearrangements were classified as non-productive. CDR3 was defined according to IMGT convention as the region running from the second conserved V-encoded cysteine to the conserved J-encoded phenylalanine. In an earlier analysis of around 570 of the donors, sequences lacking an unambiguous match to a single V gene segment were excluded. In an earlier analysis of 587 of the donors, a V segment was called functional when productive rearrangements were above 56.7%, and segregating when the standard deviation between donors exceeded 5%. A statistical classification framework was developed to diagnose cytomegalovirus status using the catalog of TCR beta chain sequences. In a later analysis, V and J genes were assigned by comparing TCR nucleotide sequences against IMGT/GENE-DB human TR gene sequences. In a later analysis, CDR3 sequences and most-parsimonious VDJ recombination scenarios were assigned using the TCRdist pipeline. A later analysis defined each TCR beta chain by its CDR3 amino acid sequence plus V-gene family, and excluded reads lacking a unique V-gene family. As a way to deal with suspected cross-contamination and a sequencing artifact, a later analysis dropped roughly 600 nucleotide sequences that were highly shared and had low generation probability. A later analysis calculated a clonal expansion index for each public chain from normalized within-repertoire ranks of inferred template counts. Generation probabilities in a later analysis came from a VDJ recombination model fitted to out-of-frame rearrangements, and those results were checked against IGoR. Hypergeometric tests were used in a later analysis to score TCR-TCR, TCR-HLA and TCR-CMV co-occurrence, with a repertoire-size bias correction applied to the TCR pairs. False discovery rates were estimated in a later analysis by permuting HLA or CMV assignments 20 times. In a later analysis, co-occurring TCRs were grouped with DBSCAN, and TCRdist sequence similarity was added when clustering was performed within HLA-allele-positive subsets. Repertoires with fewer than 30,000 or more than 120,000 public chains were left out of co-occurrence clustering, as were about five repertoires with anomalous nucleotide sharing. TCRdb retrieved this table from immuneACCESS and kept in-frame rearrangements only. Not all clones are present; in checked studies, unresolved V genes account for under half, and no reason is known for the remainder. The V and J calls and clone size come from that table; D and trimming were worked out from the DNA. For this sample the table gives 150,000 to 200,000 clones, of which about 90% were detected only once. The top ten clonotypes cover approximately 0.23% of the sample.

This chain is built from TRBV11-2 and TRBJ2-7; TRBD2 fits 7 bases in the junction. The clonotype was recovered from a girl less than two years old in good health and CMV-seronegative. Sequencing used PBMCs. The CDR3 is CASATSREQYF. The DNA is TGTGCCAGCGCGACTAGCCGCGAGCAGTACTTC.